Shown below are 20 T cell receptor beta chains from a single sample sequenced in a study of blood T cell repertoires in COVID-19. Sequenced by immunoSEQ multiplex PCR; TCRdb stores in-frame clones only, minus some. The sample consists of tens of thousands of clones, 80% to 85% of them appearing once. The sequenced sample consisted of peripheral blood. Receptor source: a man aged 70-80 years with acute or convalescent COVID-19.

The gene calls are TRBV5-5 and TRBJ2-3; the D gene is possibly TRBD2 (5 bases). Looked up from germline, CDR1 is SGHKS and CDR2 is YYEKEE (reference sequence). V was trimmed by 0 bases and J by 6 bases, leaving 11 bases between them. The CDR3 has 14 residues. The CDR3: CASSLAGPGDTQYF. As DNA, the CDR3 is TGTGCCAGCAGCTTGGCCGGCCCGGGGGATACGCAGTATTTT.

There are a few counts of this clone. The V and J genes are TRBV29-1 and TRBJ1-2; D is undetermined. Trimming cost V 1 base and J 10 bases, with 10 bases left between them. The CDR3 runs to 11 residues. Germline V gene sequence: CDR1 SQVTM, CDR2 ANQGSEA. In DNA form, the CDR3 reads TGCAGCGTTGAAGTAAACAGCTACTACACCTTC. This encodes CSVEVNSYYTF.

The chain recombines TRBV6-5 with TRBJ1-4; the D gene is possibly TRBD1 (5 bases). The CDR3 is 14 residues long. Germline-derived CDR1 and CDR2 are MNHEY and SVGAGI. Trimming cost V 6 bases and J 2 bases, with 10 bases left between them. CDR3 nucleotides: TGTGCCAGCAGGCGGGGGGACACTAATGAAAAACTGTTTTTT. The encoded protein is CASRRGDTNEKLFF.

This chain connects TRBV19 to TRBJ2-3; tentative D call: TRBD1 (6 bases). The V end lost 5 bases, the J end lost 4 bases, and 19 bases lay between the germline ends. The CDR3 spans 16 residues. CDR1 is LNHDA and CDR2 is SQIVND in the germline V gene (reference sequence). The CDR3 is CASSGSGHPSADTQYF. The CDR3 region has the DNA TGTGCCAGTAGTGGCTCGGGACACCCGAGCGCAGATACGCAGTATTTT. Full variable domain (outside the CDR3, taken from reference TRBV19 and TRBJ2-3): DGGITQSPKYLFRKEGQNVTLSCEQNLNHDAMYWYRQDPGQGLRLIYYSQIVNDFQKGDIAEGYSVSREKKESFPLTVTSAQKNPTAFYLCASSGSGHPSADTQYFGPGTRLTVL.

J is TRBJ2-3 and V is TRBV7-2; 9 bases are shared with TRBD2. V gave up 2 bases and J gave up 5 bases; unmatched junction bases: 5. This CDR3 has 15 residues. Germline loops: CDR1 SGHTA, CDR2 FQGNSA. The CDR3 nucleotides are TGTGCCAGCAGCTTAAATGGCGGGGGGGTAGATACGCAGTATTTT. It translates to CASSLNGGGVDTQYF.

The CDR3 nucleotides are TGCGCCAGCAGCTCCCGACAGGGACAAGAGACCCAGTACTTC. Translation gives CASSSRQGQETQYF. This rearrangement joins TRBV5-1 to TRBJ2-5; 7 nucleotides agree with TRBD1. V dropped 3 bases and J dropped 2; count of bases not matched to a gene: 4. Germline CDR1 SGHRS, CDR2 YFSETQ. This CDR3 is 14 amino acids long.

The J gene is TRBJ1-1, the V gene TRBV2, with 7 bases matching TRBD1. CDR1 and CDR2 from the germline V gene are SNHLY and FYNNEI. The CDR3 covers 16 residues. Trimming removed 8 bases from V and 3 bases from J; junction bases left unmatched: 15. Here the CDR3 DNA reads TGTGCCAGCCGATATCCTATCGACAGGGCGGACACTGAAGCTTTCTTT. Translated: CASRYPIDRADTEAFF. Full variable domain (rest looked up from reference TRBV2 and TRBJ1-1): EPEVTQTPSHQVTQMGQEVILRCVPISNHLYFYWYRQILGQKVEFLVSFYNNEISEKSEIFDDQFSVERPDGSNFTLKIRSTKLEDSAMYFCASRYPIDRADTEAFFGQGTRLTVV.

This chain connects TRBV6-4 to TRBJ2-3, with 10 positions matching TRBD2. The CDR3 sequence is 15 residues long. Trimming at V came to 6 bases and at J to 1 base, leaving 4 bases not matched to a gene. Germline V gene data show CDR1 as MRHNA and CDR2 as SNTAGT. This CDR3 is CASSLTSGGTDTQYF. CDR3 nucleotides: TGTGCCAGCAGCCTAACTAGCGGGGGCACAGATACGCAGTATTTT.

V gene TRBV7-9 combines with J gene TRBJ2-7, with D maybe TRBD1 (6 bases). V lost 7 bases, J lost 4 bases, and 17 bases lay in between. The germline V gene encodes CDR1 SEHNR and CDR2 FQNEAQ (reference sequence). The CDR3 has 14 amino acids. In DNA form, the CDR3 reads TGTGCCAGCACCGGGCCTCCAGGGGTTTACGAGCAGTACTTC. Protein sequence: CASTGPPGVYEQYF. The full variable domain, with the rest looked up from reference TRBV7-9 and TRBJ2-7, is DTGVSQNPRHKITKRGQNVTFRCDPISEHNRLYWYRQTLGQGPEFLTYFQNEAQLEKSRLLSDRFSAERPKGSFSTLEIQRTEQGDSAMYLCASTGPPGVYEQYFGPGTRLTVT.

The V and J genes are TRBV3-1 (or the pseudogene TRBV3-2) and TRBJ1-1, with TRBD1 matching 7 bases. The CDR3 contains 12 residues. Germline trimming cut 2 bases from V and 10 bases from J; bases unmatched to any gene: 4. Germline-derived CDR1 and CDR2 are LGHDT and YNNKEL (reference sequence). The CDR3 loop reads CASSQYRGLAFF. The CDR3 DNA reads TGTGCCAGCAGCCAATACAGGGGATTAGCTTTCTTT.

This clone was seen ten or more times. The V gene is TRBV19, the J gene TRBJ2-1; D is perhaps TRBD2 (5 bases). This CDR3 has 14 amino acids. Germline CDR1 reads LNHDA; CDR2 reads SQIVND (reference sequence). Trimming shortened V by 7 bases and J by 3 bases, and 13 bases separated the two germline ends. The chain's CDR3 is CASTPGKLYNEQFF. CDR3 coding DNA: TGTGCCAGTACCCCGGGAAAACTCTACAATGAGCAGTTCTTC. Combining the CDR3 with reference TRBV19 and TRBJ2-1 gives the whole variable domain DGGITQSPKYLFRKEGQNVTLSCEQNLNHDAMYWYRQDPGQGLRLIYYSQIVNDFQKGDIAEGYSVSREKKESFPLTVTSAQKNPTAFYLCASTPGKLYNEQFFGPGTRLTVL.

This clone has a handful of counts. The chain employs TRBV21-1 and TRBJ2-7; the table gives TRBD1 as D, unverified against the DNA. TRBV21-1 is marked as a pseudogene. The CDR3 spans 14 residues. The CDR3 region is CASSADRGLDEQYF. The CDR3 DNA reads TGTGCCAGCAGCGCCGACAGGGGGCTCGACGAGCAGTACTTC.

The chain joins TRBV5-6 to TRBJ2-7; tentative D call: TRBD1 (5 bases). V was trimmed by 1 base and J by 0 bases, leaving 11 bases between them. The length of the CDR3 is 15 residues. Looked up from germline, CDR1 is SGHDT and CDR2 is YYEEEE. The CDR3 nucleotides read TGTGCCAGCAGCTTGTCAGGGTTTAACTCCTACGAGCAGTACTTC. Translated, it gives CASSLSGFNSYEQYF.

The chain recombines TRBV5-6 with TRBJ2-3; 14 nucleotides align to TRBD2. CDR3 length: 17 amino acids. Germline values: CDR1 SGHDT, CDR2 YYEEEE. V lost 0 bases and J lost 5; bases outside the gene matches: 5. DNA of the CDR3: TGTGCCAGCAGCTTGGGACTAGCGGGAGGGATTGGAGATACGCAGTATTTT. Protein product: CASSLGLAGGIGDTQYF.

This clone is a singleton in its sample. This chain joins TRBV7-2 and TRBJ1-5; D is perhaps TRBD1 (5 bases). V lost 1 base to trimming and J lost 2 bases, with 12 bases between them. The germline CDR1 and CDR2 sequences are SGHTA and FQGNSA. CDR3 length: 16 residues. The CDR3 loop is CASSLVGGAGNQPQHF. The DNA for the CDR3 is TGTGCCAGCAGCTTAGTAGGAGGGGCGGGCAATCAGCCCCAGCATTTT.

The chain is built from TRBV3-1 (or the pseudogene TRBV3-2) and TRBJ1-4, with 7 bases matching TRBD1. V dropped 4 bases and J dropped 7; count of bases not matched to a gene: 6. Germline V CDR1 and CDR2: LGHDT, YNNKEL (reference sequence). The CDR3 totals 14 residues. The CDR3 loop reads CASSRRQGGEKLFF. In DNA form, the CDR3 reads TGTGCCAGCAGCCGAAGACAGGGTGGTGAAAAACTGTTTTTT.

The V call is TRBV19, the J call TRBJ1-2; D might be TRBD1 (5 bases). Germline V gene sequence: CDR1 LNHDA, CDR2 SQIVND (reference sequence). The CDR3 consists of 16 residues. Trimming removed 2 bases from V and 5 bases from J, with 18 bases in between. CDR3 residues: CASSIMSAGLAYGYTF. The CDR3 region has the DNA TGTGCCAGTAGTATAATGTCGGCAGGGCTGGCTTATGGCTACACCTTC.

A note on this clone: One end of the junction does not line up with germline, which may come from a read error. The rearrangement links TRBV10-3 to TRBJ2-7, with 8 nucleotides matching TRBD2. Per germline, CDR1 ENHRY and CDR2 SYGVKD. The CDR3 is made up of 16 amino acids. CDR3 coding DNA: TGTGCCATCAGTGTGACCTCCGGGACTAGTAGCTACGGGCAGTACTTC. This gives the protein CAISVTSGTSSYGQYF.

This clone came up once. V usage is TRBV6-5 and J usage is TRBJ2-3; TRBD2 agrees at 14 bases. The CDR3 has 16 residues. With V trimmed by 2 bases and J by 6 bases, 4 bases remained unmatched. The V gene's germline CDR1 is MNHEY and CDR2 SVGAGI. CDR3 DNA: TGTGCCAGCAGTTACCCGACTAGCGGGGGGGCTGATACGCAGTATTTT. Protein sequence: CASSYPTSGGADTQYF.

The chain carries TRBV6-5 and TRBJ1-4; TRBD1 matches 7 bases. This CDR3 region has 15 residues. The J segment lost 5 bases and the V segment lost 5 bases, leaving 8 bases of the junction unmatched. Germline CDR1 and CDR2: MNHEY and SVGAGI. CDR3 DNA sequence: TGTGCCAGCAGTAGGGCGGGACAGAGAAATGAAAAACTGTTTTTT. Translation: CASSRAGQRNEKLFF.